The source of this T cell receptor (beta chain) is a study of shared clonotypes between healthy human individuals. Germline CDR1 is MDHEN and CDR2 is SYDVKM. Unmatched junction bases numbered 6, after V lost 3 bases and J lost 5 bases. CDR3 length: 15 amino acids. Produced via immunoSEQ multiplex PCR; TCRdb's table is partial and in-frame only. Of some 1.5 million clones in the sample, 95% to 97% were seen once. This TCR was recovered from a man aged 30 to 45 in good health. Source material: naive CD4+ T cells sorted from blood. Subset indicated: CD45RA+ positively selected. This chain links TRBV28 with TRBJ1-2; TRBD1 matches at 10 bases. This chain's CDR3 is CASSFLTGGGYGYTF. In nucleotides, the CDR3 is TGTGCCAGCAGTTTCCTGACAGGGGGCGGATATGGCTACACCTTC.